These T cell receptor beta chains were read from a single sample in a study of blood T cell repertoires in COVID-19. Profiling relied on immunoSEQ multiplex PCR, and the TCRdb table lists in-frame clones only, not all of them. The table has roughly 200,000 clones, about four fifths seen once. Sequencing was performed on PBMCs or T cells enriched from blood (not recorded which). The source of these receptors is a woman in her forties or fifties who had been exposed to COVID-19. Both conserved end residues are part of each CDR3. The D gene is left open where the match is weak. Clone sizes are given selectively: once, few, many, or a class where the clone is expanded.

TRBD1 . TRBJ1-2 TRBV2 CASTWTGLYGYTF TGTGCCAGCACTTGGACAGGCCTATATGGCTACACCTTC
. . TRBJ1-1 TRBV6-5 CASSSLGVTEAFF TGTGCCAGCAGTTCCCTCGGGGTGACTGAAGCTTTCTTT
TRBD2 . TRBJ2-1 TRBV11-2 CASSVRGDVYNEQFF TGTGCCAGCAGCGTGCGGGGGGACGTTTACAATGAGCAGTTCTTC
. . TRBJ2-5 TRBV10-3 CAISESEAAQYF TGTGCCATCAGTGAGTCGGAAGCGGCCCAGTACTTC
. many TRBJ1-1 TRBV7-6 CASSLVAALDTEAFF TGTGCCAGCAGCTTAGTGGCGGCATTGGACACTGAAGCTTTCTTT
TRBD1 . TRBJ2-7 TRBV19 CASSLRQGGFYEQYF TGTGCCAGTAGTTTGAGACAGGGGGGGTTCTACGAGCAGTACTTC
. . TRBJ2-5 TRBV18 CASSRAAAPQETQYF TGTGCCAGCTCACGGGCCGCAGCCCCCCAAGAGACCCAGTACTTC
TRBD1 . TRBJ1-2 TRBV5-4 CASSLGVDRGIHGYTF TGTGCCAGCAGCTTGGGTGTGGACAGGGGGATCCATGGCTACACCTTC
. few TRBJ2-1 TRBV19 CASSIPPGVLYNEQFF TGTGCCAGTAGTATACCCCCGGGGGTGCTCTACAATGAGCAGTTCTTC
. . TRBJ2-7 TRBV28 CATRGVSSYEQYF TGTGCCACCCGCGGAGTGAGCTCCTACGAGCAGTACTTC
TRBD1 . TRBJ1-1 TRBV3-1/TRBV3-2 CASSSRHLTGAESEAFF TGTGCCAGCAGCTCCCGGCACTTGACAGGGGCGGAATCTGAAGCTTTCTTT
TRBD2 . TRBJ2-7 TRBV6-2/TRBV6-3 CASSYEAGGAIYEQYF TGTGCCAGCAGTTACGAGGCGGGAGGGGCGATCTACGAGCAGTACTTC
. . TRBJ1-3 TRBV27 CASRGVTGNTIYF TGTGCCAGCCGCGGGGTTACTGGAAACACCATATATTTT
TRBD1 . TRBJ2-1 TRBV6-2/TRBV6-3 CASSLAYRGEQFF TGTGCCAGCAGTCTCGCCTACAGGGGAGAGCAGTTCTTC
. . TRBJ1-2 TRBV7-9 CASSLNTYGYTF TGTGCCAGCAGCTTAAATACTTATGGCTACACCTTC
TRBD1 . TRBJ1-1 TRBV6-5 CASSDRVRNTEAFF TGTGCCAGCAGCGACAGGGTGAGGAATACTGAAGCTTTCTTT
TRBD1 . TRBJ1-4 TRBV11-1 CASSPGQGDEKLFF TGTGCCAGCAGCCCGGGACAGGGTGACGAAAAACTGTTTTTT
. . TRBJ2-5 TRBV27 CASSRNTGETQYF TGTGCCAGCAGCCGTAATACAGGGGAGACCCAGTACTTC
. . TRBJ1-3 TRBV6-1 CASSEQEGSGNTIYF TGTGCCAGCAGTGAACAGGAGGGGTCTGGAAACACCATATATTTT
TRBD1 . TRBJ1-1 TRBV27 CASSYGQGSEAFF TGTGCCAGCAGTTACGGACAGGGCTCTGAAGCTTTCTTT
TRBD1 . TRBJ1-5 TRBV24-1 CATSQGNQPQHF TGTGCCACCTCACAGGGGAATCAGCCCCAGCATTTT
TRBD1 . TRBJ1-3 TRBV18 CASSPTQGYSGNTIYF TGTGCCAGCTCCCCCACACAGGGGTACTCTGGAAACACCATATATTTT
. . TRBJ1-2 TRBV6-5 CASSLRTSSRYGYTF TGTGCCAGCAGCTTACGTACTTCCTCCCGGTATGGCTACACCTTC
. . TRBJ2-3 TRBV7-6 CASSRRDPSTDTQYF TGTGCCAGCAGTAGGCGGGACCCTAGCACAGATACGCAGTATTTT
. few TRBJ1-6 TRBV6-1 CASSEGRTPGRSPLHF TGTGCCAGCAGTGAAGGCCGGACTCCCGGGCGTTCACCCCTCCACTTT
TRBD1 . TRBJ2-3 TRBV5-6 CASTFGDRGHYTQYF TGTGCCAGCACCTTTGGGGACAGGGGTCACTATACGCAGTATTTT
TRBD1 . TRBJ1-2 TRBV5-4 CASSLPSTGLNGYTF TGTGCCAGCAGCTTACCTTCGACAGGGCTTAATGGCTACACCTTC
. once TRBJ1-1 TRBV10-1 CASSGQHTEAFF TGCGCCAGCAGTGGACAGCACACTGAAGCTTTCTTT
. . TRBJ1-2 TRBV10-3 CAISESAASYGYTF TGTGCCATCAGTGAGTCTGCGGCCTCCTATGGCTACACCTTC
. once TRBJ1-3 TRBV19 CASSIRGGGNTIYF TGTGCCAGTAGTATAAGAGGAGGAGGAAACACCATATATTTT
TRBD1 . TRBJ1-5 TRBV7-8 CASSRTGGSNQPQHF TGTGCCAGCAGTCGGACAGGGGGTAGCAATCAGCCCCAGCATTTT
. . TRBJ1-1 TRBV9 CASSVEWGEGTEAFF TGTGCCAGCAGCGTAGAGTGGGGGGAGGGCACTGAAGCTTTCTTT
. . TRBJ1-1 TRBV7-8 CASKRTESTEAFF TGTGCCAGCAAGAGGACAGAGAGCACTGAAGCTTTCTTT
. . TRBJ2-6 TRBV9 CASSAVVSGANVLTF TGTGCCAGCAGCGCGGTCGTCTCTGGGGCCAACGTCCTGACTTTC
. . TRBJ1-4 TRBV28 CASNGSTNEKLFF TGTGCCAGCAACGGGTCAACTAATGAAAAACTGTTTTTT
. . TRBJ2-7 TRBV27 CASSTNSREQYF TGTGCCAGCAGCACTAATAGTCGGGAGCAGTACTTC
TRBD1 few TRBJ2-5 TRBV5-5 CASSLGQAYQETQYF TGTGCCAGCAGCCTGGGACAGGCCTACCAAGAGACCCAGTACTTC
TRBD1 many TRBJ1-2 TRBV5-4 CASSSGGLQGSIYGYTF TGTGCCAGCAGCTCTGGCGGTTTACAGGGGTCTATCTATGGCTACACCTTC
. . TRBJ1-6 TRBV11-2 CASSLIGQRNSPLHF TGTGCCAGCAGCTTAATCGGCCAGCGCAATTCACCCCTCCACTTT
TRBD1 . TRBJ2-1 TRBV4-2 CASSQDGQGANNEQFF TGTGCCAGCAGCCAAGATGGGCAGGGGGCAAACAATGAGCAGTTCTTC
TRBD2 once TRBJ2-1 TRBV10-3 CAISDTSGAYNEQFF TGTGCCATCAGTGATACTAGCGGGGCCTACAATGAGCAGTTCTTC
TRBD1 . TRBJ2-7 TRBV5-6 CASSLTGTATYEQYF TGTGCCAGCAGCCTGACAGGGACCGCCACCTACGAGCAGTACTTC
TRBD1 . TRBJ1-2 TRBV7-2 CASSLYRGPDYGYTF TGTGCCAGCAGCTTATACAGGGGGCCGGACTATGGCTACACCTTC
. . TRBJ1-2 TRBV28 CASKTGSSSNYGYTF TGTGCCAGCAAGACAGGCTCTAGCTCTAACTATGGCTACACCTTC
TRBD1 . TRBJ1-1 TRBV7-6 CASSPGTGWGRNTEAFF TGTGCCAGCAGCCCCGGGACAGGGTGGGGGCGGAACACTGAAGCTTTCTTT
TRBD1 . TRBJ2-3 TRBV24-1 CATSDPTGTGGVDTQYF TGTGCCACCAGTGATCCGACCGGGACAGGGGGCGTTGATACGCAGTATTTT